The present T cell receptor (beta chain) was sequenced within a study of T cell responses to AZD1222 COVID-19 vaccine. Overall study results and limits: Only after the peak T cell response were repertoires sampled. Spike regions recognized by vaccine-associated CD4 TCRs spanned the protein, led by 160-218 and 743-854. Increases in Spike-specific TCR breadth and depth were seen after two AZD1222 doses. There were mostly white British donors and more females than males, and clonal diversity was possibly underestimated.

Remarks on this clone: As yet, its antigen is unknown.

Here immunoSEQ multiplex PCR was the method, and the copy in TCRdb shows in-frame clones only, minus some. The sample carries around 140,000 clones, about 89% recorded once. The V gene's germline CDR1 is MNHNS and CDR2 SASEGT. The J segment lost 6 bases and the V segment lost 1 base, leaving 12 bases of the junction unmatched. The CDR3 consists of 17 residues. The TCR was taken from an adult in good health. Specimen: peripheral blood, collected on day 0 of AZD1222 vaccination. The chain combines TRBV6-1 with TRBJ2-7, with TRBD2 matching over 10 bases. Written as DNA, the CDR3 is TGTGCCAGCAGTGAAGGTCTAGCGGGGGCCCAATGGTGCGAGCAGTACTTC. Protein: CASSEGLAGAQWCEQYF.